The next 14 T cell receptor beta chains were all read from a single sample in a study of blood T cell repertoires in COVID-19. The repertoire was sequenced with immunoSEQ multiplex PCR; TCRdb's copy has only in-frame clones and lacks some. This table has 80,000 to 130,000 clones, about 86% appearing once. Sequenced input: PBMCs or T cells enriched from blood (not recorded which). These receptors came from a woman aged 45-65 years who had recovered from COVID-19.

The chain joins TRBV28 to TRBJ1-3; D is uncertain. The germline gives CDR1 MDHEN, CDR2 SYDVKM. The germline V and J ends were trimmed by 6 bases and 0 bases, with 12 bases remaining between them. This CDR3 is built from 15 residues. CDR3 in amino acids: CASSVRASSGNTIYF. DNA of the CDR3: TGTGCCAGCAGCGTGAGGGCGAGCTCTGGAAACACCATATATTTT.

This chain uses TRBV3-1 (or the pseudogene TRBV3-2) with TRBJ1-1; 8 bases match TRBD1. Germline V gene sequence: CDR1 LGHDT, CDR2 YNNKEL (reference sequence). The CDR3 runs to 14 residues. The trim removed 6 bases at V and 2 bases at J, leaving 5 bases unmatched. CDR3 nucleotide sequence: TGTGCCAGCAGACCTACAGGGGGTAACACTGAAGCTTTCTTT. Its protein is CASRPTGGNTEAFF.

In its sample, this clone was seen once. The chain joins TRBV19 to TRBJ2-5, with no clear D. The CDR3 extends over 14 amino acids. V lost 1 base and J lost 5, with 11 bases in between. Germline lookup yields CDR1 LNHDA and CDR2 SQIVND (reference sequence). CDR3 protein: CASSIGGVSETQYF. CDR3 DNA: TGTGCCAGTAGTATAGGCGGAGTTTCGGAGACCCAGTACTTC.

V is TRBV5-1 and J is TRBJ2-2; 11 nucleotides line up with TRBD1. The CDR3 is 16 residues long. J lost 6 bases, V lost 3 bases, and 7 bases had no gene match. Germline CDR1 is SGHRS and CDR2 is YFSETQ. In nucleotides, the CDR3 is TGCGCCAGCAGCTCAACGGGACAGGGGGAATCCGGGGAGCTGTTTTTT. Protein product: CASSSTGQGESGELFF.

The chain employs TRBV7-8 and TRBJ1-1; maybe TRBD1 (6 bases). The CDR3 runs 14 residues. Germline-derived CDR1 and CDR2 are SGHVS and FQNEAQ. With 2 bases removed from V and 3 bases from J, the gap between germline ends came to 10 bases. The CDR3, as DNA: TGTGCCAGCAGCTTACGCGGGGGCTACACTGAAGCTTTCTTT. Its protein product is CASSLRGGYTEAFF.

The chain couples TRBV5-1 to TRBJ2-3, with 13 bases aligning to TRBD2. Germline CDR1 is SGHRS and CDR2 is YFSETQ. Losses at the gene ends were 4 bases for V and 0 bases for J; bases not matched to a gene: 5. This CDR3 is built from 17 residues. The CDR3 region has the DNA TGCGCCAGCAGCGGAGGGACTAGCGGGACTAGCACAGATACGCAGTATTTT. Amino acid sequence: CASSGGTSGTSTDTQYF.

In DNA form, the CDR3 reads TGTGCCAGCAGAGGGGATTATAGCAATCAGCCCCAGCATTTT. Protein sequence: CASRGDYSNQPQHF. The genes are TRBV2 and TRBJ1-5, with D possibly TRBD1 on 5 matching bases. The CDR3 spans 14 residues. CDR1 is SNHLY and CDR2 is FYNNEI in the germline V gene. V was clipped by 6 bases and J by 0 bases, with 9 bases between them.

J is TRBJ1-2 and V is TRBV30; D ambiguous. The CDR3 covers 11 residues. CDR1 and CDR2 (germline): GTSNPN, SVGIG (reference sequence). Trimming pared 2 bases from V and 4 bases from J, leaving 5 bases between. As DNA, the CDR3 is TGTGCCTGGAGTCTGTCCTATGGCTACACCTTC. Translation: CAWSLSYGYTF.

This sequence joins TRBV4-1 and TRBJ2-7; tentatively, D is TRBD2 (6 bases). Trimming shortened V by 1 base and J by 2 bases, and 9 bases separated the two germline ends. The CDR3 has 14 residues. CDR1 is MGHRA and CDR2 is YSYEKL in the germline V gene. The chain's CDR3 is CASSQVGGTYEQYF. CDR3 coding DNA: TGCGCCAGCAGCCAAGTCGGGGGAACCTACGAGCAGTACTTC.

This chain connects TRBV14 to TRBJ1-2; tentatively, D is TRBD1 (6 bases). From germline, CDR1 is SGHDN and CDR2 FVKESK. V dropped 5 bases and J dropped 4 bases, with 17 bases sitting between them. The CDR3 sequence is 15 residues long. The CDR3 nucleotides are TGTGCCAGCAGCGCAAACGCCGGGACAATCTATGGCTACACCTTC. As protein: CASSANAGTIYGYTF.

The chain combines TRBV5-1 with TRBJ1-1; D possibly corresponds to TRBD1 (5 bases). The CDR3 consists of 14 residues. Trimming cost V 5 bases and J 4 bases, with 15 bases left between them. Germline assignment: CDR1 SGHRS and CDR2 YFSETQ. The CDR3 region is CASSLQAGTTEAFF. The CDR3 nucleotides read TGCGCCAGCAGTCTTCAGGCGGGGACCACTGAAGCTTTCTTT.

The genes are TRBV5-1 and TRBJ1-1; TRBD1 agrees at 10 bases. The V and J ends lost 3 bases and 3 bases, in that order; junction bases with no gene match: 5. The CDR3 is made up of 15 amino acids. Germline-derived CDR1 and CDR2 are SGHRS and YFSETQ. In DNA, the CDR3 is TGCGCCAGCAGCTATCGGACAGGGGGGGACACTGAAGCTTTCTTT. Residues: CASSYRTGGDTEAFF.

The chain links TRBV13 to TRBJ2-5; D possibly corresponds to TRBD1 (5 bases). Germline-derived CDR1 and CDR2 are PRHDT and FYEKMQ (reference sequence). V lost 0 bases and J lost 5, with 10 bases in between. The CDR3 extends over 14 amino acids. The chain's CDR3 is CASSLGSPGETQYF. The CDR3, as DNA: TGTGCCAGCAGCTTAGGATCCCCAGGGGAGACCCAGTACTTC.

The rearrangement joins TRBV27 to TRBJ1-2; TRBD1 agrees at 7 bases. Germline trimming cut 5 bases from V and 2 bases from J; bases unmatched to any gene: 5. The length of the CDR3 is 14 residues. Germline CDR1 reads MNHEY; CDR2 reads SMNVEV (reference sequence). DNA of the CDR3: TGTGCCAGCAGTCGGGGGACAGCCAACTATGGCTACACCTTC. Protein: CASSRGTANYGYTF.